These 25 T cell receptor beta chains share one sample of origin, sequenced in a study of OX40 agonist ivuxolimab in advanced cancers. Clones were read by immunoSEQ multiplex PCR, and TCRdb kept only the in-frame ones, dropping some. The repertoire includes more than 65,000 clones, roughly 92% of them detected once, and 0.25% to 0.3% sits in the top ten. This material consisted of CD4+ or CD8+ T cells sorted from blood, taken in a trial of the OX40 agonist ivuxolimab. The origin of the receptors is an adult with an advanced solid tumor such as melanoma, head and neck, liver or kidney cancer.

The chain joins TRBV19 to TRBJ2-6, with 8 bases identical to TRBD1. The junction had 5 bases not matched to a gene; V was cut back by 1 base and J by 0 bases. The CDR3 totals 18 residues. In germline, CDR1 is LNHDA, CDR2 SQIVND (reference sequence). The CDR3 sequence: CASSIASGGYSGANVLTF. The DNA for the CDR3 is TGTGCCAGTAGTATAGCGTCAGGGGGCTACTCTGGGGCCAACGTCCTGACTTTC.

V is TRBV6-5 and J is TRBJ1-1; 9 bases align to TRBD1. CDR1 and CDR2 (germline): MNHEY, SVGAGI. The CDR3 length is 16 residues. Trimming took 4 bases from V and 3 from J; bases not matched to a gene: 9. CDR3 loop: CASSSGTGTPYTEAFF. The CDR3 DNA sequence: TGTGCCAGCAGTTCCGGGACAGGGACCCCCTACACTGAAGCTTTCTTT.

The CDR3 DNA sequence: TGTGCCAGTAGGCACACAGATACGCAGTATTTT. Protein sequence: CASRHTDTQYF. The V call is TRBV19, the J call TRBJ2-3, with no clear D. Trimming took 6 bases from V and 2 from J, leaving 3 bases between them. In germline, CDR1 is LNHDA, CDR2 SQIVND (reference sequence). The CDR3 loop spans 11 amino acids. The variable domain in full, completed from reference TRBV19 and TRBJ2-3, reads DGGITQSPKYLFRKEGQNVTLSCEQNLNHDAMYWYRQDPGQGLRLIYYSQIVNDFQKGDIAEGYSVSREKKESFPLTVTSAQKNPTAFYLCASRHTDTQYFGPGTRLTVL.

The chain has TRBV25-1 and TRBJ2-5; D is undetermined. Germline V gene data show CDR1 as MGHDK and CDR2 as SYGVNS. CDR3 length: 14 residues. V gave up 1 base and J gave up 1 base, with 7 bases separating them. The CDR3 DNA reads as TGTGCCAGCAGTGAATTCGTCGGCCAAGAGACCCAGTACTTC. This gives the protein CASSEFVGQETQYF. Together with reference TRBV25-1 and TRBJ2-5, the CDR3 gives the full variable domain: EADIYQTPRYLVIGTGKKITLECSQTMGHDKMYWYQQDPGMELHLIHYSYGVNSTEKGDLSSESTVSRIRTEHFPLTLESARPSHTSQYLCASSEFVGQETQYFGPGTRLLVL.

The rearrangement uses TRBV7-2 and TRBJ1-5; the match to TRBD1 covers 8 bases. Germline V gives CDR1 SGHTA, CDR2 FQGNSA. CDR3 length equals 15 residues. Trimming removed 4 bases from V and 4 bases from J; junction bases left unmatched: 6. The CDR3 protein is CASSSGQGWNQPQHF. In nucleotides, the CDR3 is TGTGCCAGCAGCTCCGGACAGGGATGGAATCAGCCCCAGCATTTT.

V and J are TRBV18 and TRBJ1-1, with TRBD1 matching 7 bases. The CDR3 totals 14 residues. CDR1 and CDR2 from the germline V gene are KGHSH and LQKENI. Losses at the gene ends were 6 bases for V and 0 bases for J; bases not matched to a gene: 4. This chain's CDR3 is CASSTGQMNTEAFF. Written as DNA, the CDR3 is TGTGCCAGCTCCACGGGACAGATGAACACTGAAGCTTTCTTT.

This clone was recorded once. The chain recombines TRBV6-1 with TRBJ2-2, with TRBD1 matching over 7 bases. Germline trimming cut 6 bases from V and 9 bases from J; bases unmatched to any gene: 4. The germline CDR1 and CDR2 sequences are MNHNS and SASEGT. This CDR3 has 12 residues. The CDR3 protein is CASSSGGRELFF. DNA of the CDR3: TGTGCCAGCAGCTCAGGGGGAAGGGAGCTGTTTTTT.

V and J are TRBV11-2 and TRBJ2-7, with 10 positions matching TRBD1. CDR1 is SGHAT, CDR2 FQNNGV, per germline. The trim removed 7 bases at V and 4 bases at J, leaving 7 bases unmatched. The CDR3 contains 14 residues. The CDR3 DNA sequence: TGTGCCAGCACAGAGACAGGGGGCAAATACGAGCAGTACTTC. This gives the protein CASTETGGKYEQYF.

The table lists this clone with a count of one. This chain links TRBV25-1 with TRBJ1-2, with D unclear. This CDR3 region has 13 residues. V was pared by 4 bases and J by 8 bases, with 14 bases between. Germline values: CDR1 MGHDK, CDR2 SYGVNS. CDR3 bases: TGTGCCAGCAGTGCCTCAGGAGACCCAGGCTACACCTTC. Encoded protein: CASSASGDPGYTF.

The chain employs TRBV9 and TRBJ1-3; D ambiguous. V dropped 1 base and J dropped 1 base, with 6 bases sitting between them. Per the germline V gene, CDR1 is SGDLS and CDR2 is YYNGEE. There are 14 residues in the CDR3. CDR3 protein: CASSVQLSGNTIYF. In nucleotides, the CDR3 is TGTGCCAGCAGCGTACAGCTTTCTGGAAACACCATATATTTT.

The chain employs TRBV15 and TRBJ2-4; D gene unclear. There are 18 residues in the CDR3. The V end lost 1 base, the J end lost 0 bases, and 16 bases lay between the germline ends. Germline values: CDR1 LNHNV, CDR2 YYDKDF (reference sequence). As DNA, the CDR3 is TGTGCCACCAGCAGAGCCTGGAACAGAAACTTAGCCAAAAACATTCAGTACTTC. Protein product: CATSRAWNRNLAKNIQYF. The full variable domain, rest sourced from reference TRBV15 and TRBJ2-4, is DAMVIQNPRYQVTQFGKPVTLSCSQTLNHNVMYWYQQKSSQAPKLLFHYYDKDFNNEADTPDNFQSRRPNTSFCFLDIRSPGLGDTAMYLCATSRAWNRNLAKNIQYFGAGTRLSVL.

The chain recombines TRBV7-9 with TRBJ1-2; D is uncertain. V gave up 3 bases and J gave up 6 bases, with 5 bases separating them. CDR1 is SEHNR and CDR2 is FQNEAQ in the germline V gene (reference sequence). The CDR3 spans 11 residues. Here the CDR3 DNA reads TGTGCCAGCAGCTTGACTCATGGCTACACCTTC. The encoded protein is CASSLTHGYTF.

The chain joins TRBV6-5 to TRBJ1-5; 8 bases map to TRBD1. The CDR3 totals 13 residues. Germline lookup yields CDR1 MNHEY and CDR2 SVGAGI. V shed 6 bases, J shed 2 bases, and the junction held 0 bases outside the gene matches. CDR3 nucleotides: TGTGCCAGCAGGGGACAGGGCAATCAGCCCCAGCATTTT. It yields the protein CASRGQGNQPQHF.

The V gene is TRBV28, the J gene TRBJ1-1; D is ambiguous. This CDR3 comprises 14 residues. Germline V gene data show CDR1 as MDHEN and CDR2 as SYDVKM. Trimming took 2 bases from V and 1 from J, leaving 8 bases between them. In nucleotides, the CDR3 is TGTGCCAGCAGTTTAGGGAGGAGGAACACTGAAGCTTTCTTT. Amino acids: CASSLGRRNTEAFF.

The chain links TRBV6-1 to TRBJ2-3; TRBD2 matches 8 bases. Per germline, CDR1 MNHNS and CDR2 SASEGT. The ends lost 6 bases at V and 6 bases at J; junction bases unmatched: 8. CDR3 length: 14 residues. CDR3 bases: TGTGCCAGCAGGGTGGGACTAGTGTTCGATACGCAGTATTTT. Protein product: CASRVGLVFDTQYF.

This clone appeared once. The rearrangement links TRBV18 to TRBJ1-1; tentatively, D is TRBD1 (6 bases). This CDR3 comprises 15 residues. The V gene's germline CDR1 is KGHSH and CDR2 LQKENI. The ends were cut back, 2 bases at V and 2 bases at J, with 12 bases in the middle. The DNA of the CDR3 is TGTGCCAGCTCACCAGGGCGGGGACAAAACACTGAAGCTTTCTTT. It translates to CASSPGRGQNTEAFF.

The chain is built from TRBV19 and TRBJ2-3, with D possibly being TRBD1 or TRBD2 (5 bases each). CDR3 length: 18 amino acids. V gave up 2 bases and J gave up 2 bases, with 20 bases separating them. The germline V gene encodes CDR1 LNHDA and CDR2 SQIVND (reference sequence). This chain's CDR3 is CASSIFRQGPPHTDTQYF. DNA for the CDR3: TGTGCCAGTAGTATATTCAGGCAGGGACCCCCACACACAGATACGCAGTATTTT.

The chain joins TRBV13 to TRBJ1-4, with D uncertain. CDR3 size: 14 residues. Trimming left V 5 bases short and J 6 bases short, with 13 bases between. The germline CDR1 and CDR2 sequences are PRHDT and FYEKMQ (reference sequence). CDR3 residues: CASSLSRRDEKLFF. The CDR3 DNA is TGTGCCAGCAGCCTCTCGCGGAGGGATGAAAAACTGTTTTTT. Supplemented by reference TRBV13 and TRBJ1-4, the full variable domain reads AAGVIQSPRHLIKEKRETATLKCYPIPRHDTVYWYQQGPGQDPQFLISFYEKMQSDKGSIPDRFSAQQFSDYHSELNMSSLELGDSALYFCASSLSRRDEKLFFGSGTQLSVL.

This chain links TRBV20-1 with TRBJ2-7; maybe TRBD1 (6 bases). The V gene lost 5 bases and the J gene lost 3 bases, with 8 bases spanning the gap. Looked up from germline, CDR1 is DFQATT and CDR2 is SNEGSKA (reference sequence). The CDR3 is made up of 11 amino acids. The CDR3 region is CSAGTYYEQYF. CDR3 DNA sequence: TGCAGTGCTGGGACATACTACGAGCAGTACTTC.

The chain has TRBV7-2 and TRBJ1-5, with D possibly TRBD1 on 6 matching bases. The CDR3 has 15 amino acids. V gave up 1 base and J gave up 7 bases, with 14 bases separating them. Per germline, CDR1 SGHTA and CDR2 FQGNSA. CDR3 DNA sequence: TGTGCCAGCAGCTTAGAAGATACAGGGATCCAGCCCCAGCATTTT. Translated: CASSLEDTGIQPQHF.

The rearrangement joins TRBV19 to TRBJ1-5; D gene ambiguous. The CDR3 is 13 amino acids. Germline CDR1 LNHDA, CDR2 SQIVND (reference sequence). V was trimmed by 5 bases and J by 1 base, leaving 6 bases between them. For the CDR3, the DNA is TGTGCCAGTAGTTGGGAAAGCAATCAGCCCCAGCATTTT. Amino acid sequence: CASSWESNQPQHF.

This clone has a handful of counts. The rearrangement uses TRBV6-5 and TRBJ1-3; D ambiguous. V was pared by 2 bases and J by 9 bases, with 20 bases between. Germline V lookup: CDR1 MNHEY, CDR2 SVGAGI. The CDR3 runs 16 residues. CDR3 residues: CASSYPRIRRLSTIYF. CDR3 nucleotide sequence: TGTGCCAGCAGTTACCCCCGGATCCGCCGATTAAGCACCATATATTTT.

The V gene is TRBV5-1, the J gene TRBJ1-3, with TRBD1 matching 10 bases. Germline V gene sequence: CDR1 SGHRS, CDR2 YFSETQ. V trimming: 4 bases; J trimming: 4 bases; junction bases outside the gene matches: 8. The CDR3 extends over 16 amino acids. The DNA for the CDR3 is TGCGCCAGCAGCCGGGACAGGGGAGGTACAGGAAACACCATATATTTT. Its translation: CASSRDRGGTGNTIYF.

The rearrangement joins TRBV6-5 to TRBJ1-2; weak D call: TRBD1 (5 bases). CDR1 and CDR2 (germline): MNHEY, SVGAGI. The V end was cut by 6 bases, the J end by 5 bases, with 16 bases between. The CDR3 has 14 residues. The CDR3 loop reads CASRITGGSYGYTF. Written as DNA, the CDR3 is TGTGCCAGCAGAATAACTGGGGGGTCGTATGGCTACACCTTC.

This clone was seen just once. For the CDR3, the DNA is TGTGCCAGCAGCTTGGTTCAGAAAAAGAACACTGAAGCTTTCTTT. Translated: CASSLVQKKNTEAFF. This sequence joins TRBV5-5 and TRBJ1-1, with D unclear. In germline, CDR1 is SGHKS, CDR2 YYEKEE (reference sequence). The CDR3 extends over 15 amino acids. Trimming took 0 bases from V and 1 from J, leaving 10 bases between them.